This T cell receptor (beta chain) was recovered during a study of shared clonotypes between healthy human individuals (dated by TCRdb to about 2020). Background on the whole study: A few men and a couple of women, aged 18 to 49 years, made up the cohort. Each donor's leukapheresis produced roughly between roughly 0.85 and 10 billion PBMCs. The study deeply sequenced blood TCR repertoires of 5 or 6 healthy adults to estimate repertoire size and the extent of clonotype sharing between individuals. Different laboratories and diverse techniques were used to prepare libraries and sequence TCR repertoires, to increase sequencing depth and limit assay-specific biases. For each donor, CD4 naive and CD4 memory were each run on three plates, CD8 naive on two plates, and CD8 memory on one plate. The paper's findings and limits, for the study overall: Naive subsets generally had larger estimated clonotype richness than memory subsets. The small number of donors limited the genetic and exposure-history diversity represented. Incomplete sequencing was indicated by rarefaction of sorted-subset datasets, despite the large sequencing depth. Sampling was restricted to blood, and TCR repertoires in tissues likely differ from the TCR repertoires found in blood. Compared with non-shared clonotypes, clonotypes shared by all four sorted-subset donors had higher generation probabilities. Sharing across a few donors was observed for approximately 4.6% of naive CD4, under 4% of naive CD8, roughly 2.3% of memory CD4, and around 0.4% of memory CD8 clonotypes. Based on pairwise subsampling, the degree of clonotype sharing among donors was expected to be affected by sequencing depth.

Donors were healthy HIV-negative adults with no recently reported acute infections or vaccinations. All donors were Caucasian adults living in Nashville, Tennessee, USA. CD4+ T cells were enriched by magnetic negative selection, after which naive cells were positively selected on CD45RA and the negative fraction was taken as the memory subset. Blood was collected by leukapheresis, and PBMCs were isolated by Ficoll-Histopaque density gradient centrifugation and then cryopreserved in liquid nitrogen vapor phase. Purity and quantity of every magnetically sorted T cell population were checked by analytical flow cytometry. From each sorted fraction, genomic DNA was isolated and quantified by UV absorbance on a Nanodrop 2000c. In this sample, this clone turned up a few times. The antigen it recognizes is unknown. No base quality information exists; no much larger clone differs at one position. Using the deep immunoSEQ assay, multiplex PCR amplified TCR CDR3 regions from genomic DNA. Extracted genomic DNA from each cell subset was spread evenly across all wells of several immunoSEQ 96-well plates, with each plate serving as a replicate. Each replicate PCR for sorted subsets received about 200 ng genomic DNA, equal to roughly 30,000 T cell genomes. Purified libraries were measured with a Qubit 3.0 fluorometer, size-checked on a Bioanalyzer 2100, and measured again with the KAPA Library Quantification kit. Every immunoSEQ 96-well plate was sequenced on a separate single-read 150-cycle Illumina NextSeq 550 flow cell. Per the original workflow: Because the immunoSEQ output included only junctional sequences and no quality scores, the filtering could not be the same as the filtering used for full-length reads. To assign V/J genes and CDR3, sequences were annotated against IMGT germline references using PyIR, a Python wrapper for IgBLAST v1.9. Reads were removed for weak V/J assignments (E-value above 1e-6), missing CDR3, stop codons, out-of-frame junctions, or ambiguous translated residues. V3J clonotypes were defined as sequences sharing the same inferred V gene, J gene, and CDR3 amino acid sequence. Percentage overlap between repertoires was calculated by dividing the number of shared unique clonotypes by the size of the smaller repertoire. Richness of each repertoire was evaluated using RTK rarefaction, the Chao1 estimator, and Recon v2.1 estimates of unobserved clonotypes. For all TCRbeta clonotypes obtained by the gDNA method from a few donors, generation probabilities were computed with OLGA. This is the immuneACCESS table as TCRdb keeps it, with only in-frame sequences that have V and J called. A part of the clones is gone; compared with another copy, unresolved V genes explain less than half, and the rest is unexplained. V, J and clone size are those of that table, while D and trimming were read from the DNA. A total of roughly 1,100,000 clones appear in this sample, about 75% of them only once. The biggest ten clones account for around 1.5% of the sample.

Sequencing was carried out using memory CD4+ T cells sorted from blood. Read against the paper, the sample's cell subset or site label means: CD45RA-negative fraction. This clonotype was obtained from a man aged 18 to 29 in good health.

The CDR3 corresponds to CASSGTGYNSPLHF. DNA sequence: TGTGCCAGCAGCGGGACAGGATATAATTCACCCCTCCACTTT. Recombination connected TRBV9 to TRBJ1-6; 7 central bases correspond to TRBD1. The CDR1 and CDR2 encoded by the germline V gene are SGDLS and YYNGEE. Measured from the cysteine to the phenylalanine, the CDR3 is 14 residues long. Kept here is only the CDR3 DNA, which spans 42 bases and is read in frame from base 1. Relative to germline, V is missing 3 bases and J is missing 4 bases, with 1 base of the junction outside any gene match.